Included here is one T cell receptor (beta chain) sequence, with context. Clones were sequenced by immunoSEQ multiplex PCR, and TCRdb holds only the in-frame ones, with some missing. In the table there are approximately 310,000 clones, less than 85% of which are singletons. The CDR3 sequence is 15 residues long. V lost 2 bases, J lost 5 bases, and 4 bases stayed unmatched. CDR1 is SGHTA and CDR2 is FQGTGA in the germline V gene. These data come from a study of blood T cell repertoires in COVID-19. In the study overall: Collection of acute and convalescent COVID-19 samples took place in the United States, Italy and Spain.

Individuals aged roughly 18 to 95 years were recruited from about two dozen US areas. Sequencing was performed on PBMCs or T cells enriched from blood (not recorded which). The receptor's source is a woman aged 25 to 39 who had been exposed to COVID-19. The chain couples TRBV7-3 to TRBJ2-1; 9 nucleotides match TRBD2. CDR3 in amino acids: CASSLLASGDNEQFF. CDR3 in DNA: TGTGCCAGCAGCTTATTGGCTAGCGGGGACAATGAGCAGTTCTTC.